The 7 T cell receptor beta chains presented below share a single source sample, sequenced in a study of Graves' ophthalmopathy and Graves' hyperthyroidism. RNA transcripts yielded amplified TCR beta CDR3 regions. Second-round multiplex PCR followed a first-round RT-PCR using HTBI primers. TCRdb processed the multiplex PCR reads anew with MiXCR; each CDR3 protein has one entry. The sample yields about 700,000 distinct CDR3 sequences, 35% to 50% seen once. Specimen: peripheral blood. These TCRs come from an adult man with Graves' ophthalmopathy.

In this sample, this clonotype turned up many times. This chain links TRBV9 with TRBJ1-1; D is ambiguous. Per the germline V gene, CDR1 is SGDLS and CDR2 is YYNGEE. Trimming removed 2 bases from V and 7 bases from J, with 15 bases in between. The CDR3 consists of 14 residues. The CDR3: CASSVNQQLGEAFF. The CDR3 DNA is TGTGCCAGCAGCGTCAACCAGCAACTCGGTGAAGCTTTCTTT. Looking up the rest from reference TRBV9 and TRBJ1-1 gives the full variable domain: DSGVTQTPKHLITATGQRVTLRCSPRSGDLSVYWYQQSLDQGLQFLIQYYNGEERAKGNILERFSAQQFPDLHSELNLSSLELGDSALYFCASSVNQQLGEAFFGQGTRLTVV.

The rearrangement uses TRBV6-5 and TRBJ2-5, with TRBD1 identical over 7 bases. Germline V gene sequence: CDR1 MNHEY, CDR2 SVGAGI. V lost 4 bases to trimming and J lost 4 bases; unmatched junction nucleotides: 0. The length of the CDR3 is 12 residues. The CDR3 reads CASSWTGETQYF. CDR3 DNA: TGTGCCAGCAGTTGGACAGGAGAGACCCAGTACTTC.

This clonotype occurred many times. The CDR3 DNA reads TGTGCCAGCAGTTTGGGGGGAAGGGAAAAACTGTTTTTT. Protein product: CASSLGGREKLFF. V gene TRBV12-3 or TRBV12-4 combines with J gene TRBJ1-4; weak D call: TRBD1 (5 bases). Trimming pared 3 bases from V and 8 bases from J, leaving 10 bases between. The CDR3 sequence is 13 residues long.

This clonotype has a count of ten or more. The rearrangement joins TRBV7-9 to TRBJ1-1; a weak D match, TRBD1 (5 bases). This CDR3 contains 14 residues. Per germline, CDR1 SEHNR and CDR2 FQNEAQ (reference sequence). V was trimmed by 5 bases and J by 6 bases, leaving 16 bases between them. The CDR3 loop reads CASSTGRGLAEAFF. CDR3 DNA: TGTGCCAGCAGCACCGGGAGGGGCTTGGCTGAAGCTTTCTTT.

There are many counts of this clonotype. This rearrangement joins TRBV7-6 to TRBJ1-2; weak D call: TRBD1 (5 bases). The CDR3 has 14 amino acids. The V and J ends lost 5 bases and 4 bases respectively, with 14 bases between them. Germline V gene lookup returns CDR1 SGHVS and CDR2 FNYEAQ. The CDR3 DNA sequence: TGTGCCAGCAGCCCGGGAACAGGCCTCTATGGCTACACCTTC. Protein: CASSPGTGLYGYTF.

This clonotype was seen at least ten times. The gene calls are TRBV20-1 and TRBJ2-5, with D uncertain. V gave up 6 bases and J gave up 5 bases, with 10 bases separating them. Germline loops: CDR1 DFQATT, CDR2 SNEGSKA (reference sequence). CDR3 length: 11 residues. The CDR3 nucleotides are TGCAGTGCCAAACTTAGGGAGACCCAGTACTTC. This encodes CSAKLRETQYF.

This clonotype has a count of ten or more. This chain uses TRBV19 with TRBJ1-2; no clear D. The CDR3 spans 14 residues. V lost 6 bases, J lost 0 bases, and 11 bases lay in between. Germline V gene sequence: CDR1 LNHDA, CDR2 SQIVND (reference sequence). CDR3 DNA: TGTGCCAGTAGGCAGAGGGTAACTAACTATGGCTACACCTTC. It encodes CASRQRVTNYGYTF. Variable domain in full (rest from reference TRBV19 and TRBJ1-2): DGGITQSPKYLFRKEGQNVTLSCEQNLNHDAMYWYRQDPGQGLRLIYYSQIVNDFQKGDIAEGYSVSREKKESFPLTVTSAQKNPTAFYLCASRQRVTNYGYTFGSGTRLTVV.